The 30 T cell receptor beta chains presented below share a single source sample, sequenced in a study of early T cells in non-severe SARS-CoV-2 infection. TCRdb re-analysed the 5' RACE reads in MiXCR, keeping a single row per CDR3 protein. This table holds 50,000 to 65,000 distinct CDR3 sequences, about 11% found once. The specimen comprised whole blood, sampled at baseline. These receptors all stem from an adult who was a healthcare worker with PCR-confirmed SARS-CoV-2 infection or an uninfected control (not recorded which).

This clonotype was counted between two and nine times. The rearrangement links TRBV7-2 to TRBJ2-5, with 7 bases that match TRBD2. J was trimmed by 5 bases and V by 4 bases; bases with no gene match: 7. Germline CDR1 SGHTA, CDR2 FQGNSA. This CDR3 comprises 14 residues. CDR3 nucleotide sequence: TGTGCCAGCAGCTCAACTAGCGTGGCGGAGACCCAGTACTTC. Translating it yields CASSSTSVAETQYF.

The J gene is TRBJ1-1, the V gene TRBV13; TRBD1 agrees at 8 bases. There are 14 residues in the CDR3. Germline V gene lookup returns CDR1 PRHDT and CDR2 FYEKMQ (reference sequence). V was pared by 5 bases and J by 5 bases, with 7 bases of the junction left unmatched. CDR3 bases: TGTGCCAGCAGCACGGACAGGGACAAGACTGAAGCTTTCTTT. As protein: CASSTDRDKTEAFF.

Only a few counts were recorded for this clonotype. The rearrangement uses TRBV21-1 and TRBJ2-2. TRBV21-1 is a recognized pseudogene. This CDR3 is 20 amino acids long. This CDR3 reads CASSNPVGRPLFANTGELFF. The CDR3, as DNA: TGTGCCAGCAGCAACCCCGTGGGCAGGCCATTGTTCGCGAACACCGGGGAGCTGTTTTTT.

This clonotype has a count of ten or more. The V gene is TRBV6-4, the J gene TRBJ1-3; D ambiguous. This CDR3 spans 14 amino acids. The germline gives CDR1 MRHNA, CDR2 SNTAGT. V shed 3 bases and J shed 0 bases, with 6 bases lying between them. The CDR3 bases are TGTGCCAGCAGTGAGATCCTCTCTGGAAACACCATATATTTT. Translating gives CASSEILSGNTIYF.

On this clonotype itself: The junction shows a germline mismatch at one end, possibly a read error. This chain connects TRBV12-3 or TRBV12-4 to TRBJ2-7; no firm D call. The CDR3 length is 14 residues. CDR3 loop: CASSFNSVSYEHYF. CDR3 nucleotides: TGTGCCAGCAGTTTTAACAGCGTCTCCTACGAGCATTACTTC.

V gene TRBV19 combines with J gene TRBJ1-5, with 7 bases fitting TRBD1. After removal of 7 bases from V and 4 bases from J, the junction contained 7 bases not matched to a gene. Germline CDR1 reads LNHDA; CDR2 reads SQIVND (reference sequence). This CDR3 comprises 14 residues. The CDR3 nucleotides read TGTGCCAGTAACCCCCAACAGGGGAATCAGCCCCAGCATTTT. Encoded protein: CASNPQQGNQPQHF. Full variable domain (missing parts from reference TRBV19 and TRBJ1-5): DGGITQSPKYLFRKEGQNVTLSCEQNLNHDAMYWYRQDPGQGLRLIYYSQIVNDFQKGDIAEGYSVSREKKESFPLTVTSAQKNPTAFYLCASNPQQGNQPQHFGDGTRLSIL.

The table lists this clonotype with a few counts. The chain couples TRBV10-3 to TRBJ2-3; no reliable D call. The CDR3 runs 15 residues. The germline V gene encodes CDR1 ENHRY and CDR2 SYGVKD. V was shortened by 6 bases and J by 0 bases, with 13 bases between the two germline ends. The CDR3 reads CAIRGAESSTDTQYF. For the CDR3, the DNA is TGTGCCATCAGGGGCGCAGAATCTAGCACAGATACGCAGTATTTT.

This clonotype was detected only a few times. The V and J genes are TRBV19 and TRBJ1-6; D unclear. There are 15 residues in the CDR3. V gave up 11 bases and J gave up 2 bases, with 16 bases separating them. In germline, CDR1 is LNHDA, CDR2 SQIVND (reference sequence). CDR3 nucleotide sequence: TGTGCCTCTCGGGCGGGATTGACCTATAATTCACCCCTCCACTTT. Protein product: CASRAGLTYNSPLHF.

This clonotype was observed a handful of times. The chain employs TRBV9 and TRBJ2-3; D possibly matches TRBD1 or TRBD2 (5 bases each). This CDR3 comprises 16 residues. Trimming left V 0 bases short and J 10 bases short, with 21 bases between. Germline lookup yields CDR1 SGDLS and CDR2 YYNGEE. This CDR3 is CASSVVASQGPMAQYF. CDR3 nucleotides: TGTGCCAGCAGCGTAGTGGCTAGCCAGGGCCCGATGGCGCAGTATTTT.

This clonotype has more than one count but fewer than ten. The V call is TRBV7-3, the J call TRBJ2-5; no reliable D call. Germline V CDR1 and CDR2: SGHTA, FQGTGA. The CDR3 covers 15 residues. V lost 1 base to trimming and J lost 1 base, with 10 bases between them. CDR3 nucleotides: TGTGCCAGCAGCTTAATGGGCAGGAGCCAAGAGACCCAGTACTTC. It codes for CASSLMGRSQETQYF. Full variable domain (outside the CDR3, taken from reference TRBV7-3 and TRBJ2-5): GAGVSQTPSNKVTEKGKYVELRCDPISGHTALYWYRQSLGQGPEFLIYFQGTGAADDSGLPNDRFFAVRPEGSVSTLKIQRTERGDSAVYLCASSLMGRSQETQYFGPGTRLLVL.

As for this clonotype: The CDR3 does not end in the conserved phenylalanine or tryptophan, so this is likely a read error. The chain carries TRBV5-1 and TRBJ2-5; 9 bases match TRBD1. V lost 0 bases, J lost 0 bases, and 3 bases stayed unmatched. This CDR3 is 16 amino acids long. CDR1 is SGHRS, CDR2 YFSETQ, per germline. This CDR3 is CASSLVGTGNQETQYS. The DNA for the CDR3 is TGCGCCAGCAGCTTGGTGGGGACAGGGAACCAAGAGACCCAGTACTCC.

V is TRBV6-2 or TRBV6-3 and J is TRBJ2-3; TRBD2 might be the D (7 bases). This CDR3 has 17 amino acids. Trimming removed 2 bases at V and 3 bases at J, with 18 bases between. Germline assignment: CDR1 MNHEY and CDR2 SVGEGT. The CDR3 DNA follows: TGTGCCAGCAGTTACGGTAGGACAGCCGGGGGGACAGATACGCAGTATTTT. Translation: CASSYGRTAGGTDTQYF.

This clonotype has more than one count but fewer than ten. The genes are TRBV5-4 and TRBJ2-3; D gene ambiguous. The germline CDR1 and CDR2 sequences are SGHNT and YYREEE (reference sequence). Trimming took 2 bases from V and 2 from J, leaving 6 bases between them. The CDR3 is 13 residues long. The CDR3 bases are TGTGCCAGCAGCTTCGTAATCACAGATACGCAGTATTTT. It codes for CASSFVITDTQYF.

This clonotype was recorded at least ten times. V and J are TRBV20-1 and TRBJ2-3, with TRBD2 as a possible D gene (6 bases). Germline CDR1 reads DFQATT; CDR2 reads SNEGSKA (reference sequence). V shed 6 bases and J shed 4 bases, with 17 bases lying between them. The CDR3 consists of 14 residues. The CDR3 protein is CSAEGGAAPDTQYF. The DNA of the CDR3 is TGCAGTGCGGAGGGCGGGGCAGCCCCAGATACGCAGTATTTT.

V gene TRBV12-3 or TRBV12-4 combines with J gene TRBJ2-3, with 7 bases identical to TRBD1. Trimming cost V 7 bases and J 2 bases; bases outside gene matches: 9. The CDR3 covers 15 residues. CDR3 coding DNA: TGTGCCAGCACTCCAGGGGACAGCACCACAGATACGCAGTATTTT. Its translation: CASTPGDSTTDTQYF.

This chain uses TRBV6-1 with TRBJ2-3, with 9 nucleotides matching TRBD2. Germline V CDR1 and CDR2: MNHNS, SASEGT. This CDR3 has 14 amino acids. Trimming cost V 10 bases and J 4 bases; bases outside gene matches: 9. The CDR3 loop reads CATAGGGEADTQYF. Here the CDR3 DNA reads TGTGCCACCGCCGGCGGGGGGGAGGCAGATACGCAGTATTTT.

V gene TRBV18 combines with J gene TRBJ1-1, with TRBD1 as a possible D gene (5 bases). Trimming shortened V by 1 base and J by 1 base, and 10 bases separated the two germline ends. CDR1 is KGHSH and CDR2 is LQKENI in the germline V gene. The CDR3 loop spans 15 amino acids. CDR3: CASSPLGGSNTEAFF. CDR3 sequence (DNA): TGTGCCAGCTCACCACTCGGGGGATCGAACACTGAAGCTTTCTTT.

The chain uses TRBV7-8 and TRBJ2-3, with unresolved D. The germline CDR1 and CDR2 sequences are SGHVS and FQNEAQ. Trimming pared 6 bases from V and 0 bases from J, leaving 4 bases between. CDR3 length: 12 residues. The CDR3 DNA is TGTGCCAGCAGGATGAGCACAGATACGCAGTATTTT. Translated, it gives CASRMSTDTQYF.

This sequence joins TRBV6-5 and TRBJ2-7; D is possibly TRBD2 (5 bases). This CDR3 is built from 16 residues. Deletions cut 6 bases from V and 7 bases from J, with 25 bases between. The V gene's germline CDR1 is MNHEY and CDR2 SVGAGI. The CDR3 DNA reads as TGTGCCAGCAGAGATACCGGTACGGGGTTTTTTGGTGAGCAGTACTTC. Protein: CASRDTGTGFFGEQYF.

This clonotype was counted ten times or more. The chain combines TRBV4-2 with TRBJ1-6, with unresolved D. Per the germline V gene, CDR1 is LGHNA and CDR2 is YNFKEQ. This CDR3 has 16 residues. With 1 base removed from V and 10 bases from J, the gap between germline ends came to 17 bases. This chain's CDR3 is CASSQANRPRESPLHF. CDR3 coding DNA: TGTGCCAGCAGCCAAGCCAACCGACCACGGGAATCACCCCTCCACTTT.

This clonotype was picked up a small number of times. This chain joins TRBV5-1 and TRBJ2-3; TRBD2 might be the D (6 bases). V lost 3 bases to trimming and J lost 0 bases, with 8 bases between them. CDR1 is SGHRS, CDR2 YFSETQ, per germline. The CDR3 covers 14 residues. The CDR3 spells CASSSGESTDTQYF. As DNA, the CDR3 is TGCGCCAGCAGCTCGGGGGAGAGCACAGATACGCAGTATTTT.

J is TRBJ2-1 and V is TRBV10-3; perhaps TRBD2 as D (7 bases). Germline loops: CDR1 ENHRY, CDR2 SYGVKD. Trimming took off 5 bases at V and 9 bases at J, with 20 bases between the two ends. The CDR3 extends over 15 amino acids. CDR3 sequence reads: CAISSPDRGAVEQFF. The CDR3 nucleotides read TGTGCCATCAGTTCTCCTGATCGGGGGGCCGTTGAGCAGTTCTTC.

This clonotype was counted only a few times. V gene TRBV5-5 combines with J gene TRBJ2-1; TRBD2 aligns across 10 bases. CDR1 SGHKS and CDR2 YYEKEE come from the germline V gene (reference sequence). This CDR3 contains 15 residues. The ends lost 4 bases at V and 9 bases at J; junction bases unmatched: 10. Here the CDR3 DNA reads TGTGCCAGCAGCCCTGCTAGCGGGGGCTATCTTGAGCAGTTCTTC. Its protein product is CASSPASGGYLEQFF.

This clonotype was counted only a few times. The rearrangement links TRBV6-5 to TRBJ2-4; perhaps TRBD2 as D (6 bases). This CDR3 comprises 17 residues. From germline, CDR1 is MNHEY and CDR2 SVGAGI. V gave up 0 bases and J gave up 1 base, with 13 bases separating them. CDR3 region: CASSYSGGRGAKNIQYF. The CDR3 DNA is TGTGCCAGCAGTTACTCGGGAGGCCGAGGGGCCAAAAACATTCAGTACTTC.

The sample holds a few counts of this clonotype. The chain carries TRBV11-2 and TRBJ2-7, with D uncertain. Trimming cost V 5 bases and J 3 bases, with 11 bases left between them. This CDR3 spans 13 amino acids. The germline CDR1 and CDR2 sequences are SGHAT and FQNNGV. CDR3 sequence reads: CASSLFEIYEQYF. The CDR3 DNA follows: TGTGCCAGCAGCCTCTTCGAGATCTACGAGCAGTACTTC. Using reference TRBV11-2 and TRBJ2-7 for the parts outside the CDR3, the full variable domain is EAGVAQSPRYKIIEKRQSVAFWCNPISGHATLYWYQQILGQGPKLLIQFQNNGVVDDSQLPKDRFSAERLKGVDSTLKIQPAKLEDSAVYLCASSLFEIYEQYFGPGTRLTVT.

This clonotype was detected many times. V and J are TRBV6-1 and TRBJ1-2; 11 bases fit TRBD1. The CDR3 extends over 15 amino acids. J was trimmed by 3 bases and V by 4 bases; bases with no gene match: 4. Germline assignment: CDR1 MNHNS and CDR2 SASEGT. The chain's CDR3 is CASSVGTGGDYGYTF. DNA of the CDR3: TGTGCCAGCAGTGTTGGGACAGGGGGGGACTATGGCTACACCTTC.

This clonotype was counted between two and nine times. The chain couples TRBV6-5 to TRBJ1-3, with D unclear. This CDR3 spans 13 amino acids. Germline CDR1 MNHEY, CDR2 SVGAGI. V was cut by 0 bases and J by 5 bases, with 5 bases left in between. In DNA, the CDR3 is TGTGCCAGCAGTTACTCGGCTCGAAACACCATATATTTT. This encodes CASSYSARNTIYF.

The rearrangement links TRBV20-1 to TRBJ2-3; 11 nucleotides match TRBD2. The V segment lost 5 bases and the J segment 3 bases; nucleotides outside the gene matches: 7. The length of the CDR3 is 15 residues. CDR1 DFQATT and CDR2 SNEGSKA come from the germline V gene (reference sequence). The CDR3, as DNA: TGCAGTGCTTTGGTTCCTAGCGGGGGGACAGATACGCAGTATTTT. Encoded protein: CSALVPSGGTDTQYF.

The chain carries TRBV10-2 and TRBJ2-5; the D gene is possibly TRBD2 (6 bases). The CDR3 extends over 13 amino acids. The V and J ends lost 6 bases and 5 bases respectively, with 13 bases between them. The V gene's germline CDR1 is WSHSY and CDR2 SAAADI. This CDR3 is CASRQTGDETQYF. The CDR3 nucleotides are TGCGCCAGCAGACAGACGGGGGATGAGACCCAGTACTTC.

This clonotype has at least ten counts. The chain links TRBV5-1 to TRBJ2-4; TRBD2 might be the D (6 bases). The CDR3 consists of 17 residues. Germline assignment: CDR1 SGHRS and CDR2 YFSETQ. Trimming removed 4 bases from V and 3 bases from J, with 20 bases in between. CDR3 sequence reads: CASSLPGLPRGKNIQYF. The CDR3 bases are TGCGCCAGCAGCCTTCCGGGACTTCCGAGGGGCAAAAACATTCAGTACTTC.